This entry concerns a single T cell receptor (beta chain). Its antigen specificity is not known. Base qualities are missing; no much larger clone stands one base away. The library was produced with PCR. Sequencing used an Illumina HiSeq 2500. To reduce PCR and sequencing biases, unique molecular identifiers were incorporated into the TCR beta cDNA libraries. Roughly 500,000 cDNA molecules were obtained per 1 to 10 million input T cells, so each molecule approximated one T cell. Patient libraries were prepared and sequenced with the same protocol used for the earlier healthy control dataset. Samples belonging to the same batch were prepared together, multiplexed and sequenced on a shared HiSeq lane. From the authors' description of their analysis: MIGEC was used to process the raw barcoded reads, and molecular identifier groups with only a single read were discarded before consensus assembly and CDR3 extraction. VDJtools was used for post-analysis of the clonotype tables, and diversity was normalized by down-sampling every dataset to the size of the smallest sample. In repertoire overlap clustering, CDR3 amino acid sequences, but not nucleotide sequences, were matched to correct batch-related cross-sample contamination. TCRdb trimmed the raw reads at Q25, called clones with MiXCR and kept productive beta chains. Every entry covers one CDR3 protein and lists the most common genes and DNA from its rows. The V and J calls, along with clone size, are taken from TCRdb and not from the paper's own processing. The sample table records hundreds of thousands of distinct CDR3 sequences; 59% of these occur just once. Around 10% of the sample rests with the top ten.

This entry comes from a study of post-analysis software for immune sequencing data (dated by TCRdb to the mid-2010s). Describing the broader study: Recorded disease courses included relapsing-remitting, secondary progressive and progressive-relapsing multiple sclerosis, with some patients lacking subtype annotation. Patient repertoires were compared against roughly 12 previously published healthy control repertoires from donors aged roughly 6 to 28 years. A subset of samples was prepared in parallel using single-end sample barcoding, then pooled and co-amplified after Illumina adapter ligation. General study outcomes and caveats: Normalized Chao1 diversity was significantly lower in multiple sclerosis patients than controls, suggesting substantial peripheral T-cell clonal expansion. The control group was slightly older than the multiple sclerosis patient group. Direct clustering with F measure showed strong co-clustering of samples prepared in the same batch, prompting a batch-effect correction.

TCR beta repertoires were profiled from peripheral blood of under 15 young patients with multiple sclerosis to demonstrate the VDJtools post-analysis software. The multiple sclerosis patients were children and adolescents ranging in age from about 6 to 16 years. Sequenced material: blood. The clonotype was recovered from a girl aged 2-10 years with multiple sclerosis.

Read as DNA, the sequence is TGCGCCAGCAGCTTGGGGGCAGGGGGGGCGTACGAGCAGTACTTC. It encodes CASSLGAGGAYEQYF. The chain is assembled from TRBV5-1 and TRBJ2-7, with the D gene possibly TRBD1 or TRBD2, each one fitting 7 bases. The CDR3 has 15 amino acids, counting the end cysteine and phenylalanine. The sequence is cut down to CDR3 DNA, 45 bases in frame from base 1. CDR1 is given as SGHRS and CDR2 as YFSETQ, both from the germline V gene. The junction shows trimming of 0 bases on V and 4 bases on J, plus 14 bases between the germline ends.